This T cell receptor (beta chain) emerged from a study of blood T cell repertoires in COVID-19. Study overall: Italy, Spain and the United States were the sources of the convalescent and acute COVID-19 samples. PBMCs, B-cell-depleted T cells, or T cells were the source of the cDNA or gDNA that made up the material.

In the authors' workflow: Cell counts per sample came from amplifying reference gene primers. Here immunoSEQ multiplex PCR was the method, and the copy in TCRdb shows in-frame clones only, minus some. The DNA gave D and trimming, while V, J and clone size come from that table. Here the sample spans 150,000 to 250,000 clones, approximately 82% being singletons. The sequenced material came from peripheral blood. The TCR sequence derives from a human donor with acute or convalescent COVID-19. The donor label of this sample is uncertain.

CDR3 bases: TGCGCCAGCAGCCAAGGTCGCGGAGGCTCCTACAATGAGCAGTTCTTC. Protein product: CASSQGRGGSYNEQFF. The V and J genes are TRBV4-3 and TRBJ2-1; possibly TRBD2 for D (5 bases). The V and J ends lost 1 base and 0 bases respectively, with 10 bases between them. The CDR3 length is 16 residues. Germline assignment: CDR1 LGHNA and CDR2 YSLEER.